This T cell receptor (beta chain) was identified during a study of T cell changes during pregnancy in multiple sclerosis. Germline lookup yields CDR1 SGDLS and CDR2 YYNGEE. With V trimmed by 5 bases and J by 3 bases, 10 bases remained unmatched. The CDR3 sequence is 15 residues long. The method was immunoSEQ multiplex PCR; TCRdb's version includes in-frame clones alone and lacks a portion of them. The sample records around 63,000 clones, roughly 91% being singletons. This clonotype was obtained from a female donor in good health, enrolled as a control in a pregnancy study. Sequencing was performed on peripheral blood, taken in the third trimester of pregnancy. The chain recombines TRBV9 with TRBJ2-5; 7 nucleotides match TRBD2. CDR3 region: CASSLRDYREETQYF. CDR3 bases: TGTGCCAGCAGTTTACGGGACTATAGAGAAGAGACCCAGTACTTC.